This entry lists 11 T cell receptor beta chains sequenced from one sample in a study of blood T cells in healthy people across ages. The authors ran a second PCR of about 6 to 11 cycles using a sample-barcoded 5' primer and a J-beta primer mix. TCRdb redid the calling of the 5' RACE reads with MiXCR, one entry per CDR3 protein. Of fewer than 2,000,000 distinct CDR3 sequences listed, about 39% are singletons. Sequenced material: blood. The receptors here all came from a human donor in good health.

Points on this clonotype: The junction departs from the called germline gene at one end, perhaps through a read error. The genes are TRBV4-3 and TRBJ2-5; TRBD2 agrees at 11 bases. The length of the CDR3 is 17 residues. The germline V gene encodes CDR1 LGHNA and CDR2 YSLEER. The CDR3 is CASSQETSGDLGETQYF. DNA of the CDR3: TGCGCCAGCAGCCAAGAGACTAGCGGGGATTTGGGAGAGACTCAGTACTTC.

This clonotype has just one count. The chain joins TRBV13 to TRBJ2-7; perhaps TRBD1 as D (6 bases). CDR1 and CDR2 from the germline V gene are PRHDT and FYEKMQ (reference sequence). CDR3 length: 15 residues. The V end lost 0 bases, the J end lost 3 bases, and 12 bases lay between the germline ends. The CDR3 DNA sequence: TGTGCCAGCAGCTTAGGCCCCAGGACAGACTACGAGCAGTACTTC. Amino acids: CASSLGPRTDYEQYF.

This clonotype appeared a few times. The rearrangement joins TRBV20-1 to TRBJ2-7, with 8 nucleotides matching TRBD1. This CDR3 region has 16 residues. V shed 0 bases, J shed 3 bases, and the junction held 10 bases outside the gene matches. The germline CDR1 and CDR2 sequences are DFQATT and SNEGSKA (reference sequence). The CDR3 reads CSARDRRTGPFYEQYF. CDR3 nucleotide sequence: TGCAGTGCTAGAGATCGAAGGACAGGGCCCTTCTACGAGCAGTACTTC.

V gene TRBV18 combines with J gene TRBJ2-7, with TRBD1 matching over 10 bases. There are 16 residues in the CDR3. V dropped 3 bases and J dropped 0; count of bases not matched to a gene: 5. Germline V gives CDR1 KGHSH, CDR2 LQKENI. As DNA, the CDR3 is TGTGCCAGCTCACCGGGACAGGGGAGAGTCTCCTACGAGCAGTACTTC. Amino acid sequence: CASSPGQGRVSYEQYF.

This clonotype was observed a handful of times. The rearrangement uses TRBV7-2 and TRBJ2-7; TRBD2 matches at 11 bases. This CDR3 spans 15 amino acids. Trimming at V came to 5 bases and at J to 2 bases, leaving 5 bases not matched to a gene. CDR1 is SGHTA, CDR2 FQGNSA, per germline. This chain's CDR3 is CASSLTSGDPYEQYF. The CDR3 DNA reads as TGTGCCAGCAGCCTGACTAGCGGGGACCCCTACGAGCAGTACTTC.

This chain connects TRBV7-2 to TRBJ1-5; no reliable D call. Germline-derived CDR1 and CDR2 are SGHTA and FQGNSA. The CDR3 length is 15 residues. Trimming cost V 5 bases and J 5 bases, with 16 bases left between them. CDR3 in amino acids: CASSRQQGPHQPQHF. Here the CDR3 DNA reads TGTGCCAGCAGCCGCCAACAAGGACCTCATCAGCCCCAGCATTTT.

This clonotype was detected many times. This chain uses TRBV7-9 with TRBJ2-6, with D unclear. This CDR3 contains 14 residues. V was trimmed by 8 bases and J by 1 base, leaving 9 bases between them. Germline V gene data show CDR1 as SEHNR and CDR2 as FQNEAQ (reference sequence). As DNA, the CDR3 is TGTGCCAGCTTTGCCAATTCTGGGGCCAACGTCCTGACTTTC. Translation: CASFANSGANVLTF.

The rearrangement joins TRBV29-1 to TRBJ1-1, with D unclear. Germline V lookup: CDR1 SQVTM, CDR2 ANQGSEA. The CDR3 is 12 amino acids. V lost 4 bases and J 3 bases, leaving 9 bases between the germline ends. The CDR3 spells CSVGPPDTEAFF. In nucleotides, the CDR3 is TGCAGCGTTGGGCCGCCGGACACTGAAGCTTTCTTT.

The J gene is TRBJ2-1, the V gene TRBV4-3; tentatively, D is TRBD1 (5 bases). Germline CDR1 is LGHNA and CDR2 is YSLEER. V lost 2 bases and J 4 bases, leaving 9 bases between the germline ends. The CDR3 totals 14 residues. The CDR3 is CASSQRAGYNEQFF. CDR3 nucleotides: TGCGCCAGCAGCCAAAGAGCAGGGTACAATGAGCAGTTCTTC.

There are a few counts of this clonotype. V and J are TRBV20-1 and TRBJ2-7; 7 bases align to TRBD1. With 5 bases clipped from V and 0 bases from J, the junction kept 7 bases outside the gene matches. The CDR3 is 14 amino acids. In germline, CDR1 is DFQATT, CDR2 SNEGSKA (reference sequence). The DNA of the CDR3 is TGCAGTGCTTCCCGGGACAGCAGCTCCTACGAGCAGTACTTC. Translated, it gives CSASRDSSSYEQYF.

The table lists this clonotype with many counts. V is TRBV7-2 and J is TRBJ2-1, with D perhaps matching TRBD1 or TRBD2 (6 bases each). CDR1 and CDR2 from the germline V gene are SGHTA and FQGNSA. V was shortened by 6 bases and J by 0 bases, with 9 bases between the two germline ends. CDR3 length: 14 residues. The CDR3 DNA reads TGTGCCAGCAGTAGGGGGGTCTCCTACAATGAGCAGTTCTTC. Translation gives CASSRGVSYNEQFF. Complete variable domain (other parts from reference TRBV7-2 and TRBJ2-1): GAGVSQSPSNKVTEKGKDVELRCDPISGHTALYWYRQSLGQGLEFLIYFQGNSAPDKSGLPSDRFSAERTGGSVSTLTIQRTQQEDSAVYLCASSRGVSYNEQFFGPGTRLTVL.